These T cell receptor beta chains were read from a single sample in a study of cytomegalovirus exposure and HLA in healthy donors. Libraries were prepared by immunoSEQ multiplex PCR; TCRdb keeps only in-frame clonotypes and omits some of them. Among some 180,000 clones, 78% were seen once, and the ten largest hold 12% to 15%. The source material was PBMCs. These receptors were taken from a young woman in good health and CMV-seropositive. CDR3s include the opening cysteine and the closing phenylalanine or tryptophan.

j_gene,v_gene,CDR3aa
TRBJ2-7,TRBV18,CASSPTNYEQYF
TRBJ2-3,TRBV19,CASPWSRGSTDTQYF
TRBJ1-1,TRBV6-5,CASSLARMNTEAFF
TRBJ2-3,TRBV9,CASSVSQSRADTQYF
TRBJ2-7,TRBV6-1,CASSGLAGAYEQYF
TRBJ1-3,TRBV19,CASSMAHYSGNTIYF
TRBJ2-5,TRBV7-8,CASSSRVSETQYF
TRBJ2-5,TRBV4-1,CASSPGFKTQYF
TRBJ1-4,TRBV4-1,CASSQGQGVDEKLFF
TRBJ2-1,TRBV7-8,CASSPNDRASYNEQFF
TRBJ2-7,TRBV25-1,CASSEINSYEQYF
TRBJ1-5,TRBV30,CAWSLTGQPQHF
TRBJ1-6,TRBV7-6,CASSRAGRGSPLHF
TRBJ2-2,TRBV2,CASSKLAGTGELFF
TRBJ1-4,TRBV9,CASARAGWGEKLFF
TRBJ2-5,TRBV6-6,CASTSGLGEQYF
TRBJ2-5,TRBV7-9,CASSLEGGQETQYF
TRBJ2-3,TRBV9,CASSVEVQDTQYF
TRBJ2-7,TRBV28,CASLGTYSYEQYF
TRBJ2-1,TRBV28,CASSLYAGGHNEQFF
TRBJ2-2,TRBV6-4,CASSKGAEGELFF
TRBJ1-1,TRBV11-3,CASSSYRGKGTEAFF
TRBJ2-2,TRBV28,CASRRRGEPGELFF
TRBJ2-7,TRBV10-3,CAISDPTGVSYEQYF
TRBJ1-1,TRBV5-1,CASSLGDRETEAFF
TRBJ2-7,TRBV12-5,CASGLTAERQGKLSYEQYF
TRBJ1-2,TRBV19,CASSIARTGGGTFYGYTF
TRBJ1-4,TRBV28,CASSSHHRGLVEKLFF
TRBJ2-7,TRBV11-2,CASSLGQGDYEQYF
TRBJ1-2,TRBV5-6,CASSGGQGNYGYTF
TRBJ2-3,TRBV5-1,CASSLGTTTYTDTQYF
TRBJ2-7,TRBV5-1,CASSLVGADEQYF
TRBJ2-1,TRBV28,CASRPTSGSRNEQFF
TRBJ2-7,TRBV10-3,CAISESSGVPFYEQYF
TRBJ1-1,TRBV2,CASSDSTGGTEAFF